Below, one T cell receptor (beta chain) is given with its context. Its antigen is as yet unknown. The data are from a study of untreated major depressive disorder. Findings of the study overall: Findings may not generalize because the study sample was small. Only three preselected Vbeta families were compared in sequencing.

Only in-frame clones appear in the TCRdb table, and some are missing; sequencing was by immunoSEQ multiplex PCR. Among about 21,000 clones, approximately 89% were seen once, and the ten largest hold approximately 0.43%. This TCR came from a woman aged 40 to 49 in good health. The sequenced sample was CD4+ T cells from PBMCs.

The CDR3 is CASSQSIVDTQYF. In DNA form, the CDR3 reads TGTGCCAGCAGCCAATCTATCGTTGATACGCAGTATTTT. This rearrangement joins TRBV16 to TRBJ2-3; D ambiguous. The V and J ends lost 0 bases and 6 bases respectively, with 7 bases between them. The CDR3 sequence is 13 residues long. The germline gives CDR1 KGHSY, CDR2 FQNENV.